This is a list of T cell receptor beta chains from one sample in a study of blood T cell repertoires in COVID-19. Measured with immunoSEQ multiplex PCR; TCRdb has only the in-frame clones, and not every one. The sample includes approximately 300,000 clones, around 86% of them seen just once. Specimen: PBMCs or T cells enriched from blood (not recorded which). The receptors were sampled from a young man who had recovered from COVID-19. Each CDR3 is given with its conserved first and last residue. A D gene is named only where the DNA matches it firmly. The size field is filled for only some rows; it gives once, few, many or a size class.

clone_size: few
v_call: TRBV11-1
j_call: TRBJ1-1
d_call: -
cdr3_aa: CASSWGHTNTEAFF
cdr3_nt: TGTGCCAGCAGCTGGGGACATACGAACACTGAAGCTTTCTTT

clone_size: -
v_call: TRBV6-1
j_call: TRBJ2-2
d_call: TRBD1
cdr3_aa: CASSEGQGNTGELFF
cdr3_nt: TGTGCCAGCAGTGAAGGACAGGGCAACACCGGGGAGCTGTTTTTT

clone_size: once
v_call: TRBV3-1/TRBV3-2
j_call: TRBJ1-2
d_call: -
cdr3_aa: CASSPYGRPYGYTF
cdr3_nt: TGTGCCAGCAGCCCCTATGGGCGCCCGTATGGCTACACCTTC

clone_size: -
v_call: TRBV3-1/TRBV3-2
j_call: TRBJ2-4
d_call: -
cdr3_aa: CASSQEGLLAKNIQYF
cdr3_nt: TGTGCCAGCAGCCAGGAGGGTCTGTTAGCCAAAAACATTCAGTACTTC

clone_size: -
v_call: TRBV19
j_call: TRBJ1-1
d_call: TRBD1
cdr3_aa: CASSTGQGRTTEAFF
cdr3_nt: TGTGCCAGTAGTACGGGACAGGGGAGGACCACTGAAGCTTTCTTT

clone_size: -
v_call: TRBV28
j_call: TRBJ1-3
d_call: TRBD1
cdr3_aa: CASSPGGQGASGNTIYF
cdr3_nt: TGTGCCAGCAGTCCCGGGGGACAGGGTGCATCTGGAAACACCATATATTTT

clone_size: -
v_call: TRBV29-1
j_call: TRBJ2-1
d_call: TRBD1
cdr3_aa: CSVEVGQGRYNEQFF
cdr3_nt: TGCAGCGTTGAAGTGGGACAGGGGAGGTACAATGAGCAGTTCTTC

clone_size: once
v_call: TRBV28
j_call: TRBJ1-4
d_call: -
cdr3_aa: CASSFYSIPNEKLFF
cdr3_nt: TGTGCCAGCAGTTTTTATAGTATTCCTAATGAAAAACTGTTTTTT

clone_size: -
v_call: TRBV20-1
j_call: TRBJ1-1
d_call: TRBD1
cdr3_aa: CSASLFDRGNTEAFF
cdr3_nt: TGCAGTGCTAGTCTATTCGACAGGGGGAACACTGAAGCTTTCTTT

clone_size: -
v_call: TRBV28
j_call: TRBJ2-1
d_call: TRBD1
cdr3_aa: CASSSTGTGYNEQFF
cdr3_nt: TGTGCCAGCAGTTCAACCGGGACAGGGTATAATGAGCAGTTCTTC

clone_size: -
v_call: TRBV3-1/TRBV3-2
j_call: TRBJ1-2
d_call: -
cdr3_aa: CASSQAGGRDYGYTF
cdr3_nt: TGTGCCAGCAGCCAAGCGGGGGGGCGGGACTATGGCTACACCTTC

clone_size: -
v_call: TRBV4-1
j_call: TRBJ1-1
d_call: -
cdr3_aa: CASSRLRSNTEAFF
cdr3_nt: TGCGCCAGCAGCCGCTTGAGGTCGAACACTGAAGCTTTCTTT

clone_size: once
v_call: TRBV7-9
j_call: TRBJ2-7
d_call: -
cdr3_aa: CASSLATGYWSYF
cdr3_nt: TGTGCCAGCAGCTTAGCGACAGGTTACTGGTCGTACTTC

clone_size: -
v_call: TRBV6-5
j_call: TRBJ1-1
d_call: -
cdr3_aa: CAAQNTEAFF
cdr3_nt: TGTGCGGCACAGAACACTGAAGCTTTCTTT

clone_size: -
v_call: TRBV2
j_call: TRBJ1-2
d_call: -
cdr3_aa: CASSQTGYYGYTF
cdr3_nt: TGTGCCAGCAGTCAGACTGGATACTATGGCTACACCTTC

clone_size: -
v_call: TRBV6-2/TRBV6-3
j_call: TRBJ1-2
d_call: -
cdr3_aa: CASSYWRPYGYTF
cdr3_nt: TGTGCCAGCAGTTATTGGCGGCCCTATGGCTACACCTTC

clone_size: -
v_call: TRBV5-5
j_call: TRBJ1-3
d_call: TRBD1
cdr3_aa: CASSPDRGLTMSGNTIYF
cdr3_nt: TGTGCCAGCAGCCCGGACAGGGGTCTAACGATGTCTGGAAACACCATATATTTT

clone_size: -
v_call: TRBV13
j_call: TRBJ1-1
d_call: TRBD1
cdr3_aa: CASSPTTGFITNTEAFF
cdr3_nt: TGTGCCAGCAGCCCCACGACAGGGTTTATTACGAACACTGAAGCTTTCTTT

clone_size: -
v_call: TRBV10-3
j_call: TRBJ1-2
d_call: TRBD1
cdr3_aa: CAISESAQGFYGYTF
cdr3_nt: TGTGCCATCAGTGAGTCGGCACAGGGGTTCTATGGCTACACCTTC

clone_size: -
v_call: TRBV28
j_call: TRBJ1-1
d_call: -
cdr3_aa: CASRSNRWREAFF
cdr3_nt: TGTGCCAGCAGATCAAACCGGTGGAGGGAAGCTTTCTTT

clone_size: once
v_call: TRBV5-1
j_call: TRBJ1-6
d_call: TRBD1
cdr3_aa: CASSPPTGDNSPLHF
cdr3_nt: TGCGCCAGCAGCCCTCCGACAGGGGATAATTCACCCCTCCACTTT

clone_size: -
v_call: TRBV5-5
j_call: TRBJ2-1
d_call: -
cdr3_aa: CASSLGGSYNEQFF
cdr3_nt: TGTGCCAGCAGCTTAGGGGGCTCCTACAATGAGCAGTTCTTC

clone_size: once
v_call: TRBV5-1
j_call: TRBJ2-1
d_call: TRBD2
cdr3_aa: CASSLQAGGPREQFF
cdr3_nt: TGCGCCAGCAGCTTGCAAGCGGGGGGGCCCCGGGAGCAGTTCTTC

clone_size: once
v_call: TRBV5-1
j_call: TRBJ2-1
d_call: TRBD2
cdr3_aa: CASSLGTSGAYNEQFF
cdr3_nt: TGCGCCAGCAGCTTGGGGACTAGCGGGGCATACAATGAGCAGTTCTTC

clone_size: -
v_call: TRBV6-5
j_call: TRBJ2-7
d_call: TRBD2
cdr3_aa: CASSYSSSGRVDEQYF
cdr3_nt: TGTGCCAGCAGTTACTCGAGTAGCGGGAGGGTGGACGAGCAGTACTTC

clone_size: -
v_call: TRBV14
j_call: TRBJ1-6
d_call: -
cdr3_aa: CASSSDTRNSPLHF
cdr3_nt: TGTGCCAGCAGCTCGGACACTCGGAATTCACCCCTCCACTTT

clone_size: -
v_call: TRBV9
j_call: TRBJ1-6
d_call: -
cdr3_aa: CASSVGAGSNSPLHF
cdr3_nt: TGTGCCAGCAGCGTAGGGGCAGGTAGTAATTCACCCCTCCACTTT

clone_size: -
v_call: TRBV29-1
j_call: TRBJ1-1
d_call: -
cdr3_aa: CSGGNTEAFF
cdr3_nt: TGCAGCGGAGGGAACACTGAAGCTTTCTTT

clone_size: -
v_call: TRBV18
j_call: TRBJ1-1
d_call: -
cdr3_aa: CASSTWVGGTEAFF
cdr3_nt: TGTGCCAGCTCCACGTGGGTGGGGGGCACTGAAGCTTTCTTT

clone_size: -
v_call: TRBV5-8
j_call: TRBJ1-1
d_call: TRBD1
cdr3_aa: CASSSGQGFGNTEAFF
cdr3_nt: TGTGCCAGCAGCTCGGGACAGGGGTTCGGGAACACTGAAGCTTTCTTT

clone_size: -
v_call: TRBV19
j_call: TRBJ2-3
d_call: TRBD2
cdr3_aa: CASGGLAGGGVSNSDTQYF
cdr3_nt: TGTGCCAGCGGAGGACTAGCGGGGGGGGGAGTAAGTAATTCAGATACGCAGTATTTT

clone_size: -
v_call: TRBV4-1
j_call: TRBJ1-1
d_call: -
cdr3_aa: CASSQVVGDTEAFF
cdr3_nt: TGCGCCAGCAGCCAAGTGGTGGGCGACACTGAAGCTTTCTTT

clone_size: -
v_call: TRBV14
j_call: TRBJ1-2
d_call: -
cdr3_aa: CASSQTRGNGYTF
cdr3_nt: TGTGCCAGCAGCCAAACCAGGGGAAACGGCTACACCTTC

clone_size: -
v_call: TRBV5-1
j_call: TRBJ2-7
d_call: -
cdr3_aa: CASSERGGLSYEQYF
cdr3_nt: TGCGCCAGCAGCGAAAGGGGGGGCCTCTCCTACGAGCAGTACTTC

clone_size: -
v_call: TRBV24-1
j_call: TRBJ2-6
d_call: TRBD2
cdr3_aa: CATSAPGGLPSGANVLTF
cdr3_nt: TGTGCCACCAGTGCACCGGGGGGGCTCCCCTCTGGGGCCAACGTCCTGACTTTC

clone_size: -
v_call: TRBV28
j_call: TRBJ1-5
d_call: -
cdr3_aa: CASGGGVQPQHF
cdr3_nt: TGTGCCAGCGGCGGGGGCGTACAGCCCCAGCATTTT

clone_size: -
v_call: TRBV5-4
j_call: TRBJ1-3
d_call: -
cdr3_aa: CASSLGAGGNTIYF
cdr3_nt: TGTGCCAGCAGCTTAGGGGCTGGAGGAAACACCATATATTTT

clone_size: once
v_call: TRBV2
j_call: TRBJ2-7
d_call: TRBD2
cdr3_aa: CASSEWLAEPPSYEQYF
cdr3_nt: TGTGCCAGCAGTGAGTGGCTAGCGGAGCCCCCATCCTACGAGCAGTACTTC

clone_size: -
v_call: TRBV25-1
j_call: TRBJ2-7
d_call: TRBD2
cdr3_aa: CASSRREGGSQYF
cdr3_nt: TGTGCCAGCAGCCGCAGGGAGGGCGGCAGCCAGTACTTC

clone_size: few
v_call: TRBV28
j_call: TRBJ1-2
d_call: -
cdr3_aa: CASSLKHHGYTF
cdr3_nt: TGTGCCAGCAGCTTAAAGCACCATGGCTACACCTTC

clone_size: -
v_call: TRBV7-2
j_call: TRBJ2-7
d_call: -
cdr3_aa: CASSSRPATSSGTYEQYF
cdr3_nt: TGTGCCAGCAGCTCCCGACCCGCAACTAGCTCCGGCACGTACGAGCAGTACTTC

clone_size: -
v_call: TRBV10-1
j_call: TRBJ2-3
d_call: TRBD2
cdr3_aa: CASSESSGRATDTQYF
cdr3_nt: TGCGCCAGCAGTGAGTCGAGCGGGAGGGCCACAGATACGCAGTATTTT

clone_size: -
v_call: TRBV10-2
j_call: TRBJ2-7
d_call: TRBD1
cdr3_aa: CASRVGQVSSYEQYF
cdr3_nt: TGCGCCAGCAGGGTAGGACAGGTTAGCTCCTACGAGCAGTACTTC

clone_size: -
v_call: TRBV27
j_call: TRBJ1-1
d_call: -
cdr3_aa: CASSPQGVTNTEAFF
cdr3_nt: TGTGCCAGCAGTCCCCAAGGGGTCACGAACACTGAAGCTTTCTTT

clone_size: -
v_call: TRBV15
j_call: TRBJ1-4
d_call: -
cdr3_aa: CATSRETDSNEKLFF
cdr3_nt: TGTGCCACCAGCAGAGAGACGGACTCTAATGAAAAACTGTTTTTT

clone_size: once
v_call: TRBV19
j_call: TRBJ1-1
d_call: -
cdr3_aa: CASSIAEAGEAFF
cdr3_nt: TGTGCCAGTAGTATAGCTGAGGCGGGTGAAGCTTTCTTT

clone_size: -
v_call: TRBV20-1
j_call: TRBJ2-3
d_call: -
cdr3_aa: CSASHGTDTQYF
cdr3_nt: TGCAGTGCTAGTCATGGCACAGATACGCAGTATTTT

clone_size: -
v_call: TRBV2
j_call: TRBJ2-1
d_call: TRBD2
cdr3_aa: CASKSSGLSSYNEQFF
cdr3_nt: TGTGCCAGCAAATCTAGCGGATTGAGCTCCTACAATGAGCAGTTCTTC

clone_size: -
v_call: TRBV5-1
j_call: TRBJ1-1
d_call: -
cdr3_aa: CASSPELVTEAFF
cdr3_nt: TGCGCCAGCAGCCCCGAACTGGTCACTGAAGCTTTCTTT

clone_size: -
v_call: TRBV28
j_call: TRBJ1-5
d_call: TRBD1
cdr3_aa: CASSSDRVRQPQHF
cdr3_nt: TGTGCCAGCAGTTCCGACAGGGTTAGGCAGCCCCAGCATTTT

clone_size: once
v_call: TRBV29-1
j_call: TRBJ1-5
d_call: -
cdr3_aa: CSVVGGLNQPQHF
cdr3_nt: TGCAGCGTTGTGGGGGGACTCAATCAGCCCCAGCATTTT

clone_size: once
v_call: TRBV7-8
j_call: TRBJ2-5
d_call: -
cdr3_aa: CASSSDSSRETQYF
cdr3_nt: TGTGCCAGCAGCTCGGATTCCTCTAGGGAGACCCAGTACTTC

clone_size: -
v_call: TRBV14
j_call: TRBJ1-2
d_call: -
cdr3_aa: CASSLRGYGYTF
cdr3_nt: TGTGCCAGCAGCCTCAGGGGCTATGGCTACACCTTC

clone_size: -
v_call: TRBV19
j_call: TRBJ2-5
d_call: -
cdr3_aa: CASRLQGTETQYF
cdr3_nt: TGTGCCAGTAGATTACAGGGAACAGAGACCCAGTACTTC

clone_size: -
v_call: TRBV6-5
j_call: TRBJ2-1
d_call: TRBD2
cdr3_aa: CASSVGLAGADEQFF
cdr3_nt: TGTGCCAGCAGCGTGGGGCTAGCGGGAGCCGATGAGCAGTTCTTC

clone_size: -
v_call: TRBV30
j_call: TRBJ2-5
d_call: TRBD2
cdr3_aa: CAWSSGGKTQYF
cdr3_nt: TGTGCCTGGAGTAGCGGGGGAAAGACCCAGTACTTC

clone_size: -
v_call: TRBV27
j_call: TRBJ1-2
d_call: -
cdr3_aa: CASSLSGGGAGYTF
cdr3_nt: TGTGCCAGCAGTTTATCAGGCGGGGGGGCGGGCTACACCTTC